This T cell receptor beta chain was sequenced during a study of blood T cell repertoires in COVID-19 (dated by TCRdb to the early 2020s). In terms of the full investigation: Samples covering the acute and convalescent phases of COVID-19 were provided by collaborators in the United States, Italy and Spain. The repertoires were made available in a free public database intended to serve as a resource for research on the immune response to SARS-CoV-2. The dataset comprised deeply sampled blood TCRbeta repertoires from subjects exposed to, actively infected with, or recovered from COVID-19. The prospective study material was composed of cDNA or gDNA derived from T cells, B-cell-depleted T cells, or PBMCs. The sample metadata nearly always contained a de-identified subject ID, COVID-19 status, age in years and sex. HLA class I and class II types, where available, came from metadata supplied by the sample provider rather than from assay-based typing. The samples were drawn from the first 160 participants of the ongoing ImmuneRACE study and from over a thousand subjects provided by 6 global collaborators. What the work shows at the level of the full study, not this receptor alone: The amount of clinical and demographic metadata varied by source and participant and was provided uncurated.

V and J are truncated by 1 base and 4 bases respectively, leaving an intervening sequence of 19 bases. CDR3 length: 17 amino acids, cysteine to phenylalanine. CDR3 DNA is the only sequence kept; it has 51 bases, read in frame from the first base. Per the germline V gene (reference sequence), LNHNV is the CDR1 and YYDKDF is the CDR2. Regarding this clone: No cognate antigen has been identified for it. The input lacks base qualities; no much larger clone sits a single base away.

Participants in the prospective study were aged about 18 to 90 years, lived in 20 to 30 United States geographic areas, and enrolled through a virtual design. In the prospective study, cohorts were assigned on the basis of participant-reported clinical history obtained from a screening survey and a study questionnaire. In the prospective study, whole blood, serum and a nasopharyngeal or oropharyngeal swab were collected from each participant by mobile phlebotomists. Additional blood draws and questionnaires over an approximately two-month period could optionally be provided by prospective study participants. Before DNA extraction, prospective study blood samples were shipped either frozen or at room temperature. The immunoSEQ Assay, a bias-controlled multiplex PCR, was used to amplify TCRbeta CDR3 regions from genomic DNA. The authors' analysis ran thus. Nucleated cell counts per sample were estimated from amplification of reference gene primers within the assay. To quantify the absolute abundance of each unique TCRbeta CDR3 rearrangement, sequence reads were collapsed and filtered. For each sample, productive Simpson clonality was calculated by taking the square root of Simpson's diversity index across productive rearrangements. Not all clones reach the TCRdb copy of this immuneACCESS table, which keeps in-frame sequences only. Checked studies attribute under half of the gap to unresolved V genes and leave the rest unexplained. Clone size and V and J calls were adopted from that table, with D and trimming inferred from the DNA. This sample is represented by about 230,000 clones; over 85% of them were singletons. Of the sample, roughly 4% is held by the ten largest clones.

The clonotype originates from a woman aged 25 to 39 with acute COVID-19. The rearranged chain carries TRBV15 and TRBJ2-5, and the D gene may be TRBD2, 7 bases matching. What was sequenced was PBMCs or T cells enriched from blood (not recorded which). The nucleotide sequence reads as follows: TGTGCCACCAGCAGAGCGGGGGGCGCATATCGAGGAGAGACCCAGTACTTC. Translated, it gives CATSRAGGAYRGETQYF.